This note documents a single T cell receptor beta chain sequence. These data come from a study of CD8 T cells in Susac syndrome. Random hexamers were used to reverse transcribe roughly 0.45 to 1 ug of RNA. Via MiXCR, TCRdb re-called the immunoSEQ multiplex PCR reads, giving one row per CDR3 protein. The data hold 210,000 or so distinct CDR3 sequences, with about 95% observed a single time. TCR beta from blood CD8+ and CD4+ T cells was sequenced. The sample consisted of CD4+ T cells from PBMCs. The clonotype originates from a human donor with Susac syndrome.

CDR3 region: CASSQDRGLGGYTF. The CDR3 DNA reads TGTGCCAGCAGCCAAGATCGGGGGTTAGGAGGCTACACCTTC. This chain connects TRBV4-2 to TRBJ1-2; a possible D gene is TRBD1 (5 bases). Trimming pared 0 bases from V and 8 bases from J, leaving 13 bases between. This CDR3 comprises 14 residues. The germline gives CDR1 LGHNA, CDR2 YNFKEQ.